These 21 T cell receptor beta chains share one sample of origin, sequenced in a study of regulatory and conventional T cells in RAG deficiency. The sorted conventional CD4+ T cells were CD25-low and CD127-high, with genomic DNA sequenced. Libraries were prepared by immunoSEQ multiplex PCR; TCRdb keeps only in-frame clonotypes and omits some of them. The repertoire holds 20,000 to 25,000 clones, 85% to 95% seen once, with roughly 0.73% in the top ten. The same sample was also studied in work on regulatory T cells. As that study records: The PCR used 52 TRBV and 13 TRBJ primers.

Sequencing used CD4+ T cells sorted from blood. The receptor set was obtained from a human donor in good health.

The CDR3 is CASSQDTDRFSGNTIYF. DNA for the CDR3: TGCGCCAGCAGCCAAGACACCGACAGGTTTAGTGGAAACACCATATATTTT. This sequence joins TRBV4-1 and TRBJ1-3; D is possibly TRBD1 (6 bases). From germline, CDR1 is MGHRA and CDR2 YSYEKL. This CDR3 region has 17 residues. Trimming left V 0 bases short and J 3 bases short, with 15 bases between.

The chain carries TRBV5-4 and TRBJ1-2; the match to TRBD1 covers 10 bases. The CDR3 runs to 16 residues. J was trimmed by 7 bases and V by 4 bases; bases with no gene match: 13. Germline-derived CDR1 and CDR2 are SGHNT and YYREEE (reference sequence). The CDR3, as DNA: TGTGCCAGCAGCAGGGGACAGGGGAAAGGTGTGAGTGGCTACACCTTC. This gives the protein CASSRGQGKGVSGYTF. Supplemented by reference TRBV5-4 and TRBJ1-2, the full variable domain reads ETGVTQSPTHLIKTRGQQVTLRCSSQSGHNTVSWYQQALGQGPQFIFQYYREEENGRGNFPPRFSGLQFPNYSSELNVNALELDDSALYLCASSRGQGKGVSGYTFGSGTRLTVV.

This clone was observed a single time. The rearrangement uses TRBV2 and TRBJ2-7; unclear D gene. The germline gives CDR1 SNHLY, CDR2 FYNNEI. V gave up 8 bases and J gave up 0 bases, with 8 bases separating them. This CDR3 spans 12 amino acids. The CDR3 coding sequence is TGTGCCAGCTCCCCGATCTCCTACGAGCAGTACTTC. Amino acids: CASSPISYEQYF.

The chain has TRBV6-1 and TRBJ1-4; TRBD1 aligns across 10 bases. This CDR3 spans 13 amino acids. J lost 7 bases, V lost 6 bases, and 2 bases had no gene match. Germline values: CDR1 MNHNS, CDR2 SASEGT. The CDR3 loop is CASSGTGVEKLFF. The CDR3 DNA sequence: TGTGCCAGCAGCGGGACAGGGGTTGAAAAACTGTTTTTT.

This chain joins TRBV6-4 and TRBJ1-6; D remains unclear. Trimming pared 3 bases from V and 10 bases from J, leaving 10 bases between. Germline CDR1 is MRHNA and CDR2 is SNTAGT. The CDR3 contains 13 residues. CDR3 in amino acids: CASSESPGSPLHF. The CDR3 region has the DNA TGTGCCAGCAGTGAATCCCCTGGCTCACCCCTCCACTTT.

The V gene is TRBV5-5, the J gene TRBJ2-7; possible D gene TRBD2, 6 bases. V was pared by 1 base and J by 6 bases, with 8 bases between. Germline lookup yields CDR1 SGHKS and CDR2 YYEKEE (reference sequence). The CDR3 totals 12 residues. The CDR3 spells CASSLFGGEQYF. The CDR3 coding sequence is TGTGCCAGCAGCTTGTTCGGGGGCGAGCAGTACTTC.

The rearrangement joins TRBV5-5 to TRBJ1-2; tentatively, D is TRBD1 (5 bases). Germline CDR1 and CDR2: SGHKS and YYEKEE (reference sequence). This CDR3 is 15 amino acids long. The ends were cut back, 0 bases at V and 4 bases at J, with 13 bases in the middle. Here the CDR3 reads CASSLAPDTSYGYTF. The CDR3 DNA follows: TGTGCCAGCAGCTTGGCCCCGGACACTTCCTATGGCTACACCTTC.

V is TRBV6-5 and J is TRBJ2-7; D unresolved. Deletions cut 0 bases from V and 5 bases from J, with 11 bases between. The length of the CDR3 is 14 residues. The germline V gene has CDR1 MNHEY and CDR2 SVGAGI. This CDR3 is CASSYSSPLDEQYF. The CDR3 coding sequence is TGTGCCAGCAGTTACTCAAGTCCCCTAGACGAGCAGTACTTC.

The J gene is TRBJ2-7, the V gene TRBV28; D gene ambiguous. V lost 5 bases to trimming and J lost 0 bases, with 20 bases between them. This CDR3 region has 17 residues. Germline lookup yields CDR1 MDHEN and CDR2 SYDVKM. The CDR3 loop reads CASSTLRGPSRSYEQYF. The DNA for the CDR3 is TGTGCCAGCAGTACACTCCGAGGTCCAAGCCGCTCCTACGAGCAGTACTTC.

The V gene is TRBV2, the J gene TRBJ1-4; tentative D call: TRBD1 (5 bases). Germline-derived CDR1 and CDR2 are SNHLY and FYNNEI. V shed 7 bases and J shed 4 bases, with 13 bases lying between them. This CDR3 is built from 14 residues. CDR3 residues: CASNRLGGNEKLFF. The CDR3 DNA reads as TGTGCCAGCAATCGACTCGGGGGTAATGAAAAACTGTTTTTT.

This clone occurred once. The V gene is TRBV7-9, the J gene TRBJ1-5; 9 nucleotides match TRBD1. V gave up 4 bases and J gave up 7 bases; unmatched junction bases: 2. Germline assignment: CDR1 SEHNR and CDR2 FQNEAQ (reference sequence). This CDR3 has 13 residues. The CDR3 coding sequence is TGTGCCAGCAGCTGGGACAGGGACCAGCCCCAGCATTTT. Protein product: CASSWDRDQPQHF.

The chain carries TRBV11-2 and TRBJ2-1, with 12 nucleotides matching TRBD1. V was pared by 5 bases and J by 8 bases, with 4 bases of the junction left unmatched. The length of the CDR3 is 14 residues. CDR1 and CDR2 (germline): SGHAT, FQNNGV. The CDR3 sequence is CASSQGQGADEQFF. For the CDR3, the DNA is TGTGCCAGCAGCCAGGGACAGGGGGCTGATGAGCAGTTCTTC.

The chain joins TRBV28 to TRBJ1-1, with 7 bases that match TRBD1. Germline V gene data show CDR1 as MDHEN and CDR2 as SYDVKM. With 7 bases clipped from V and 4 bases from J, the junction kept 12 bases outside the gene matches. The CDR3 spans 15 residues. The CDR3 protein is CASNPPTGMGTEAFF. The CDR3 nucleotides are TGTGCCAGCAATCCCCCGACAGGGATGGGCACTGAAGCTTTCTTT.

This rearrangement joins TRBV6-1 to TRBJ1-1, with D possibly being TRBD1 (6 bases). This CDR3 spans 13 amino acids. Trimming took off 5 bases at V and 4 bases at J, with 11 bases between the two ends. Germline CDR1 and CDR2: MNHNS and SASEGT. The CDR3 spells CASSIKGGTEAFF. CDR3 nucleotide sequence: TGTGCCAGCAGTATAAAGGGGGGCACTGAAGCTTTCTTT.

CDR3 coding DNA: TGTGCCAGCAGCTCGCGGACAGGGGCATTTCACACTGAAGCTTTCTTT. Amino acid sequence: CASSSRTGAFHTEAFF. This rearrangement joins TRBV5-4 to TRBJ1-1; 9 bases match TRBD1. CDR1 is SGHNT and CDR2 is YYREEE in the germline V gene (reference sequence). J gave up 3 bases and V 3 bases, and 9 bases lay outside the gene matches. The CDR3 consists of 16 residues.

The V gene is TRBV7-9, the J gene TRBJ2-3; D is possibly TRBD2 (7 bases). Per germline, CDR1 SEHNR and CDR2 FQNEAQ (reference sequence). Between the trimmed V and J ends, which lost 5 bases and 2 bases, there was a span of 23 bases. This CDR3 comprises 18 residues. In DNA, the CDR3 is TGTGCCAGCAGCCCTGGGGGCGGGAGTCGGGGTTCCACAGATACGCAGTATTTT. The encoded protein is CASSPGGGSRGSTDTQYF.

This clone was observed a single time. The rearrangement joins TRBV11-1 to TRBJ2-5; TRBD1 matches at 10 bases. With V trimmed by 2 bases and J by 4 bases, 4 bases remained unmatched. Per the germline V gene, CDR1 is SGHAT and CDR2 is FQDESV (reference sequence). The length of the CDR3 is 15 residues. The CDR3 protein is CASSLTRTGGETQYF. The CDR3 nucleotides are TGTGCCAGCAGCTTAACCCGGACAGGGGGAGAGACCCAGTACTTC.

This rearrangement joins TRBV19 to TRBJ2-5; the match to TRBD1 covers 9 bases. The J call is in doubt because the DNA end fits TRBJ2-7 better. Germline CDR1 reads LNHDA; CDR2 reads SQIVND (reference sequence). The CDR3 contains 14 residues. CDR3 residues: CASSIGQGSYEQYF. Written as DNA, the CDR3 is TGTGCCAGTAGTATCGGACAGGGGTCCTACGAGCAGTACTTC.

V and J are TRBV28 and TRBJ1-5; 9 bases line up with TRBD1. CDR1 is MDHEN and CDR2 is SYDVKM in the germline V gene. Germline trimming cut 10 bases from V and 7 bases from J; bases unmatched to any gene: 5. This CDR3 comprises 12 residues. The CDR3 region has the DNA TGTGCCACCCGACAGGGGGACCAGCCCCAGCATTTT. Protein: CATRQGDQPQHF.

The chain combines TRBV19 with TRBJ1-6; no clear D gene. V lost 3 bases and J 7 bases, leaving 13 bases between the germline ends. This CDR3 spans 15 amino acids. Germline CDR1 and CDR2: LNHDA and SQIVND (reference sequence). CDR3 amino acids: CASSMVPLWNSPLHF. The CDR3 nucleotides read TGTGCCAGTAGTATGGTACCGCTTTGGAATTCACCCCTCCACTTT.

This chain links TRBV2 with TRBJ1-1; 8 bases are shared with TRBD1. V was pared by 4 bases and J by 3 bases, with 1 base of the junction left unmatched. This CDR3 has 13 amino acids. In germline, CDR1 is SNHLY, CDR2 FYNNEI. The CDR3 here is CASSVQGDTEAFF. Written as DNA, the CDR3 is TGTGCCAGCAGTGTACAGGGGGACACTGAAGCTTTCTTT.